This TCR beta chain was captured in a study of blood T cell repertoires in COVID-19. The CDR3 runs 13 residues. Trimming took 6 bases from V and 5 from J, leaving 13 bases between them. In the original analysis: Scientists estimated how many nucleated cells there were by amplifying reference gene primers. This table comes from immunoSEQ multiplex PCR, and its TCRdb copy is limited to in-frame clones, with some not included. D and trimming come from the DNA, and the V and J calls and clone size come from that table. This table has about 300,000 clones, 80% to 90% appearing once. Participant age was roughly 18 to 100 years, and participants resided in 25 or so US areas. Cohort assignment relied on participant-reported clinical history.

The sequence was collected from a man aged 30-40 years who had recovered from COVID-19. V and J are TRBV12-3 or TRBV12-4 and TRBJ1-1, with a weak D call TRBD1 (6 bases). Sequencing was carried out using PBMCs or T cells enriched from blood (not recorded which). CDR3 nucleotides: TGTGCCAGCAGCCACAGGGTGCGGACTGAAGCTTTCTTT. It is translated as CASSHRVRTEAFF.